Shown below are 12 T cell receptor beta chains from a single sample sequenced in a study of CD4 T cell repertoires in COVID-19. No antigens are known for them. TCRdb's table, derived via immunoSEQ multiplex PCR, lists solely in-frame clones and lacks some. The sample records 400 to 550 clones, 20% to 25% being singletons. The source was memory CD4+ T cells, cultured in vitro, collected after recovery from COVID-19. The receptors shown here come from a human donor who had COVID-19.

This clone has a single count. The rearrangement links TRBV11-2 to TRBJ2-1; 7 positions agree with TRBD2. CDR1 and CDR2 from the germline V gene are SGHAT and FQNNGV. V dropped 7 bases and J dropped 2; count of bases not matched to a gene: 8. CDR3 length: 15 amino acids. The CDR3 DNA reads TGTGCCAGCAACCCGGGGCGGGGGACCTACAATGAGCAGTTCTTC. This codes for CASNPGRGTYNEQFF.

This clone is labeled as medium-sized. CDR3 region: CASSRTGGSYNEQFF. CDR3 bases: TGTGCCAGCAGCCGAACTGGAGGCTCCTACAATGAGCAGTTCTTC. The chain is built from TRBV11-2 and TRBJ2-1, with a possible D match to TRBD2 (5 bases). Germline V gene data show CDR1 as SGHAT and CDR2 as FQNNGV. V lost 5 bases, J lost 0 bases, and 11 bases lay in between. The CDR3 covers 15 residues.

Sample share makes this clone medium-sized (0.01 to 0.1%). The rearrangement uses TRBV9 and TRBJ2-1, with 11 bases matching TRBD2. Trimming at V came to 4 bases and at J to 9 bases, leaving 12 bases not matched to a gene. There are 16 residues in the CDR3. Germline CDR1 is SGDLS and CDR2 is YYNGEE. The CDR3 protein is CASSPLSGRAEGEQFF. The CDR3 bases are TGTGCCAGCAGCCCACTTAGCGGGAGGGCCGAGGGTGAGCAGTTCTTC.

By share, this clone counts as medium-sized. This chain uses TRBV9 with TRBJ2-5; D is unresolved. The germline gives CDR1 SGDLS, CDR2 YYNGEE. Trimming shortened V by 1 base and J by 1 base, and 14 bases separated the two germline ends. There are 16 residues in the CDR3. The CDR3 nucleotides read TGTGCCAGCAGCGTATCTGGAGTAACGGGCCAAGAGACCCAGTACTTC. Translating gives CASSVSGVTGQETQYF.

This clone is large (0.1 to 1%). The V call is TRBV10-3, the J call TRBJ2-7; D is tentatively TRBD1 or TRBD2 (5 bases each). The CDR3 sequence is 13 residues long. Between the trimmed V and J ends, which lost 8 bases and 3 bases, there was a span of 14 bases. Germline assignment: CDR1 ENHRY and CDR2 SYGVKD. CDR3 protein: CAICRGANYEQYF. The CDR3 DNA reads as TGTGCCATCTGTAGGGGAGCGAACTACGAGCAGTACTTC.

By frequency in the sample, this clone is medium-sized (0.01 to 0.1%). The CDR3 DNA reads as TGTGCCAGCAGCGCCCACCCAGAAAACAGGGGCGGTGGCTACACCTTC. Its protein is CASSAHPENRGGGYTF. The chain links TRBV9 to TRBJ1-2; the match to TRBD1 covers 7 bases. Germline loops: CDR1 SGDLS, CDR2 YYNGEE. Losses at the gene ends were 3 bases for V and 7 bases for J; bases not matched to a gene: 15. This CDR3 region has 16 residues.

By share, this clone ranks as large. The chain combines TRBV18 with TRBJ1-1; possibly TRBD1 for D (5 bases). This CDR3 is 12 amino acids long. The V end lost 1 base, the J end lost 11 bases, and 11 bases lay between the germline ends. Looked up from germline, CDR1 is KGHSH and CDR2 is LQKENI. The CDR3: CASSPRRVMAFF. CDR3 bases: TGTGCCAGCTCACCACGCAGGGTCATGGCTTTCTTT. Based on the CDR3 plus reference TRBV18 and TRBJ1-1, the full variable domain is NAGVMQNPRHLVRRRGQEARLRCSPMKGHSHVYWYRQLPEEGLKFMVYLQKENIIDESGMPKERFSAEFPKEGPSILRIQQVVRGDSAAYFCASSPRRVMAFFGQGTRLTVV.

This clone was detected only a few times. The V and J genes are TRBV3-1 (or the pseudogene TRBV3-2) and TRBJ2-7, with D perhaps assigned TRBD1 or TRBD2 (5 bases each). Germline loops: CDR1 LGHDT, CDR2 YNNKEL (reference sequence). The CDR3 has 14 residues. V was clipped by 3 bases and J by 6 bases, with 15 bases between them. The CDR3 loop reads CASSHGAREREQYF. The CDR3 DNA reads TGTGCCAGCAGCCATGGTGCCAGGGAGCGCGAGCAGTACTTC.

This clone is categorized as large. The chain couples TRBV5-1 to TRBJ2-1; D is uncertain. V lost 3 bases to trimming and J lost 3 bases, with 1 base between them. Looked up from germline, CDR1 is SGHRS and CDR2 is YFSETQ. This CDR3 spans 11 amino acids. CDR3 protein: CASSYYNEQFF. The CDR3, as DNA: TGCGCCAGCAGCTACTACAATGAGCAGTTCTTC.

This clone has a handful of counts. This chain uses TRBV7-9 with TRBJ2-2; D is ambiguous. Trimming shortened V by 2 bases and J by 5 bases, and 0 bases separated the two germline ends. This CDR3 has 11 amino acids. Germline CDR1 and CDR2: SEHNR and FQNEAQ (reference sequence). In DNA form, the CDR3 reads TGTGCCAGCAGCTTAACCGGGGAGCTGTTTTTT. It yields the protein CASSLTGELFF.

The V gene is TRBV11-2, the J gene TRBJ1-4, with TRBD1 as a possible D gene (6 bases). The CDR3 covers 15 residues. V lost 1 base to trimming and J lost 7 bases, with 13 bases between them. Looked up from germline, CDR1 is SGHAT and CDR2 is FQNNGV. The CDR3 loop is CASSLVGGRGEKLFF. The CDR3 DNA is TGTGCCAGCAGCTTAGTAGGGGGACGGGGTGAAAAACTGTTTTTT.

About this clone: Compared with germline, one end of the junction differs, possibly owing to a read error. The chain couples TRBV14 to TRBJ2-7, with D unresolved. The germline gives CDR1 SGHDN, CDR2 FVKESK. CDR3 length equals 12 residues. In DNA form, the CDR3 reads TGTGCCAGCAGCCAAGACTCCCACGAGCAGTACTTC. Its translation is CASSQDSHEQYF.